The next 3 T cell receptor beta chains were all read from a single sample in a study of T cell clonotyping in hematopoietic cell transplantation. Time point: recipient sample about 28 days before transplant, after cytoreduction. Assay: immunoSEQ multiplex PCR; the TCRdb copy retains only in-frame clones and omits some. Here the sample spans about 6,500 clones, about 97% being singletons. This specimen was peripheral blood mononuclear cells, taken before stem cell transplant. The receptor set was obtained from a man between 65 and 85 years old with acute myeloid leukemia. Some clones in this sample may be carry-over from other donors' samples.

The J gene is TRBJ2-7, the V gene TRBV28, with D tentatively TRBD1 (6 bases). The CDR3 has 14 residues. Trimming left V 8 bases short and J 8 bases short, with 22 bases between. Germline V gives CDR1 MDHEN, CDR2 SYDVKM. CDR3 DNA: TGTGCCAGCGCCGAGTCCGGGACACCGGGTAAGCAGTACTTC. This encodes CASAESGTPGKQYF.

CDR3 residues: CASSLSPADTQYF. DNA of the CDR3: TGTGCCAGCAGCTTATCACCGGCAGATACGCAGTATTTT. This chain connects TRBV7-3 to TRBJ2-3, with D unresolved. Germline V gene lookup returns CDR1 SGHTA and CDR2 FQGTGA. V lost 2 bases and J lost 4, with 7 bases in between. The CDR3 runs to 13 residues.

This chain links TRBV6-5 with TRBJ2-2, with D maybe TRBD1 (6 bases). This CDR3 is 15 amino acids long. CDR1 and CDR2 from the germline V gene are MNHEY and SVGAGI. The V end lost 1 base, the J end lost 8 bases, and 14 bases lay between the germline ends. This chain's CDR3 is CASSYWSTGTGELFF. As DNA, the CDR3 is TGTGCCAGCAGTTACTGGTCTACAGGGACAGGGGAGCTGTTTTTT.